This T cell receptor (beta chain) was identified in a study of blood T cell repertoires in COVID-19. Whole-study context: The United States, Italy and Spain supplied acute and convalescent COVID-19 samples. PBMCs, B-cell-depleted T cells, or T cells were the source of the cDNA or gDNA that made up the material.

To note about this clone: Other DNA sequences within the sample encode an identical CDR3.

Per the original data handling: Reference gene primer amplification gave estimated nucleated cell counts. Using immunoSEQ multiplex PCR, the repertoire was profiled, and TCRdb retains in-frame clones only, with some absent. V, J and clone size derive from that table, while D and trimming were established from the DNA sequence. The sample has about 480,000 clones, more than 85% seen once. Sequencing was done on a sample of peripheral blood. The receptor was isolated from a woman aged 25-40 years with acute or convalescent COVID-19.

The CDR3, as DNA: TGTGCCAGCAGCTTAGGTTTGCGGGGGGGCTCCGGCACCGGGGAGCTGTTTTTT. Amino acids: CASSLGLRGGSGTGELFF. The chain links TRBV7-3 to TRBJ2-2; 9 bases are a match to TRBD2. This CDR3 spans 18 amino acids. The junction had 11 bases not matched to a gene; V was cut back by 2 bases and J by 4 bases. Germline V gene data show CDR1 as SGHTA and CDR2 as FQGTGA.